This T cell receptor (beta chain) was recorded in a study of shared clonotypes between healthy human individuals. Those who donated, Caucasian adults without exception, all lived in Nashville, Tennessee. Only in-frame clones appear in the TCRdb table, and some are missing; sequencing was by immunoSEQ multiplex PCR. The table has millions of clones, approximately 92% seen once. This clone showed up just once. Sample: naive CD4+ T cells sorted from blood. The subset here: CD45RA+ positively selected. The source is a man between 18 and 35 years old in good health.

CDR3: CASSQDYAGVLGEQYF. The CDR3 DNA follows: TGCGCCAGCAGCCAAGATTACGCAGGGGTTCTGGGCGAGCAGTACTTC. The chain links TRBV4-1 to TRBJ2-7; D is perhaps TRBD1 (6 bases). This CDR3 contains 16 residues. The germline V gene has CDR1 MGHRA and CDR2 YSYEKL. Trimming left V 0 bases short and J 6 bases short, with 18 bases between.